These 21 T cell receptor beta chains were sequenced from one sample in a study of T cell repertoires in cytomegalovirus infection. These receptors' antigens are unknown. TCRdb itself ran the reads through MiXCR, one entry per CDR3 protein. The table records some 150,000 distinct CDR3 sequences, about 32% of them present only once. The sequencing here drew on CD8+ T cells from cultured PBMCs, taken from culture after CMV antigen stimulation. The receptors come from a human donor in good health (CMV status not recorded). Some clones in this sample may be carry-over from other donors' samples.

J is TRBJ1-2 and V is TRBV10-2; the D is unclear. Germline V gives CDR1 WSHSY, CDR2 SAAADI. Trimming stripped 4 bases from V and 8 bases from J, with 8 bases between. CDR3 length: 11 residues. CDR3 DNA sequence: TGCGCCAGCAGTGGGGTGCCGGGCTACACCTTC. It specifies CASSGVPGYTF.

This clonotype was seen many times. J is TRBJ1-5 and V is TRBV4-1; unclear D gene. Trimming removed 0 bases at V and 0 bases at J, with 9 bases between. CDR3 length: 16 residues. Germline CDR1 reads MGHRA; CDR2 reads YSYEKL. The CDR3 loop is CASSQDSELSNQPQHF. The CDR3 region has the DNA TGCGCCAGCAGCCAAGATTCAGAACTTAGCAATCAGCCCCAGCATTTT.

This clonotype was detected only a few times. V is TRBV6-1 and J is TRBJ1-1; perhaps TRBD1 as D (5 bases). Trimming took 0 bases from V and 5 from J, leaving 7 bases between them. Looked up from germline, CDR1 is MNHNS and CDR2 is SASEGT. The CDR3 sequence is 13 residues long. CDR3 region: CASSEAGGTEAFF. In nucleotides, the CDR3 is TGTGCCAGCAGTGAAGCGGGGGGGACTGAAGCTTTCTTT.

This clonotype has only a few counts. The V gene is TRBV6-5, the J gene TRBJ1-5; 10 bases are shared with TRBD1. Germline CDR1 MNHEY, CDR2 SVGAGI. The junction had 11 bases not matched to a gene; V was cut back by 2 bases and J by 7 bases. This CDR3 spans 17 amino acids. CDR3 DNA: TGTGCCAGCAGTTACCCGAGGGACAGGGGAATTGGACAGCCCCAGCATTTT. This sequence encodes CASSYPRDRGIGQPQHF.

In its sample, this clonotype was seen a few times. The rearrangement joins TRBV11-2 to TRBJ1-3; D not resolved. CDR1 SGHAT and CDR2 FQNNGV come from the germline V gene. The ends were cut back, 4 bases at V and 0 bases at J, with 13 bases in the middle. This CDR3 has 16 amino acids. CDR3 coding DNA: TGTGCCAGCAGCTCCCCTACTTTAGCCTCTGGAAACACCATATATTTT. Its translation: CASSSPTLASGNTIYF. Together with reference TRBV11-2 and TRBJ1-3, the CDR3 gives the full variable domain: EAGVAQSPRYKIIEKRQSVAFWCNPISGHATLYWYQQILGQGPKLLIQFQNNGVVDDSQLPKDRFSAERLKGVDSTLKIQPAKLEDSAVYLCASSSPTLASGNTIYFGEGSWLTVV.

V usage is TRBV27 and J usage is TRBJ1-1; weak D call: TRBD1 (5 bases). Trimming removed 4 bases at V and 0 bases at J, with 21 bases between. The CDR3 is made up of 18 amino acids. Germline values: CDR1 MNHEY, CDR2 SMNVEV (reference sequence). CDR3 loop: CASSSGPFTEDMNTEAFF. CDR3 DNA sequence: TGTGCCAGCAGTTCAGGCCCCTTTACAGAGGACATGAACACTGAAGCTTTCTTT.

This clonotype was seen only a few times. The J gene is TRBJ2-5, the V gene TRBV11-2, with unresolved D. The V gene lost 5 bases and the J gene lost 4 bases, with 11 bases spanning the gap. CDR3 length: 13 residues. Germline V gives CDR1 SGHAT, CDR2 FQNNGV. The chain's CDR3 is CASSLLVGETQYF. The CDR3 DNA reads as TGTGCCAGCAGCCTATTGGTGGGAGAGACCCAGTACTTC.

This clonotype was seen a handful of times. V and J are TRBV15 and TRBJ2-7; 9 positions agree with TRBD1. J lost 2 bases, V lost 6 bases, and 5 bases had no gene match. The length of the CDR3 is 14 residues. Germline V lookup: CDR1 LNHNV, CDR2 YYDKDF (reference sequence). The CDR3 DNA reads as TGTGCCACCAGTTCCCGGACAGGGGCCTACGAGCAGTACTTC. This codes for CATSSRTGAYEQYF. The full variable domain, with the rest looked up from reference TRBV15 and TRBJ2-7, is DAMVIQNPRYQVTQFGKPVTLSCSQTLNHNVMYWYQQKSSQAPKLLFHYYDKDFNNEADTPDNFQSRRPNTSFCFLDIRSPGLGDTAMYLCATSSRTGAYEQYFGPGTRLTVT.

This clonotype came up many times. The chain joins TRBV7-2 to TRBJ2-1; 11 nucleotides match TRBD2. CDR1 and CDR2 (germline): SGHTA, FQGNSA. CDR3 size: 17 residues. The ends lost 1 base at V and 4 bases at J; junction bases unmatched: 6. This chain's CDR3 is CASSLELAGAGYNEQFF. CDR3 bases: TGTGCCAGCAGCTTAGAACTAGCGGGGGCCGGGTACAATGAGCAGTTCTTC. Using reference TRBV7-2 and TRBJ2-1 for the parts outside the CDR3, the full variable domain is GAGVSQSPSNKVTEKGKDVELRCDPISGHTALYWYRQSLGQGLEFLIYFQGNSAPDKSGLPSDRFSAERTGGSVSTLTIQRTQQEDSAVYLCASSLELAGAGYNEQFFGPGTRLTVL.

This clonotype has only a few counts. The chain combines TRBV7-6 with TRBJ2-7, with TRBD1 matching over 8 bases. The germline V gene encodes CDR1 SGHVS and CDR2 FNYEAQ. V shed 5 bases and J 5 bases; nucleotides not matched to a gene: 11. This CDR3 spans 15 amino acids. CDR3 nucleotide sequence: TGTGCCAGCAGCGATAGGACACAGGGGGACGACGAGCAGTACTTC. Translated: CASSDRTQGDDEQYF.

Written as DNA, the CDR3 is TGTGCCACCAGCAGGGACCGGACGGAAAGCTCCTACGAGCAGTACTTC. Protein: CATSRDRTESSYEQYF. The V and J genes are TRBV15 and TRBJ2-7; no clear D gene. V was clipped by 3 bases and J by 0 bases, with 15 bases between them. The length of the CDR3 is 16 residues. Germline assignment: CDR1 LNHNV and CDR2 YYDKDF (reference sequence). The variable domain in full, completed from reference TRBV15 and TRBJ2-7, reads DAMVIQNPRYQVTQFGKPVTLSCSQTLNHNVMYWYQQKSSQAPKLLFHYYDKDFNNEADTPDNFQSRRPNTSFCFLDIRSPGLGDTAMYLCATSRDRTESSYEQYFGPGTRLTVT.

The rearrangement links TRBV19 to TRBJ2-6; 14 bases agree with TRBD2. The CDR3 runs 17 residues. Germline V gene lookup returns CDR1 LNHDA and CDR2 SQIVND (reference sequence). With 7 bases clipped from V and 2 bases from J, the junction kept 4 bases outside the gene matches. The CDR3 loop is CASKPGLAGAGANVLTF. For the CDR3, the DNA is TGTGCCAGTAAACCGGGACTAGCGGGAGCTGGGGCCAACGTCCTGACTTTC. Supplemented by reference TRBV19 and TRBJ2-6, the full variable domain reads DGGITQSPKYLFRKEGQNVTLSCEQNLNHDAMYWYRQDPGQGLRLIYYSQIVNDFQKGDIAEGYSVSREKKESFPLTVTSAQKNPTAFYLCASKPGLAGAGANVLTFGAGSRLTVL.

This clonotype was seen a handful of times. The rearrangement links TRBV7-9 to TRBJ2-2; either TRBD1 or TRBD2 may supply D (6 bases each). Trimming took 2 bases from V and 7 from J, leaving 8 bases between them. Germline V gene lookup returns CDR1 SEHNR and CDR2 FQNEAQ (reference sequence). The CDR3 consists of 13 residues. The CDR3 loop is CASSLRGLGELFF. The CDR3 bases are TGTGCCAGCAGCTTACGGGGGCTCGGGGAGCTGTTTTTT. Based on the CDR3 plus reference TRBV7-9 and TRBJ2-2, the full variable domain is DTGVSQNPRHKITKRGQNVTFRCDPISEHNRLYWYRQTLGQGPEFLTYFQNEAQLEKSRLLSDRFSAERPKGSFSTLEIQRTEQGDSAMYLCASSLRGLGELFFGEGSRLTVL.

This clonotype was counted a few times. The V call is TRBV2, the J call TRBJ1-1; D unclear. V gave up 7 bases and J gave up 2 bases, with 11 bases separating them. Germline V gives CDR1 SNHLY, CDR2 FYNNEI. This CDR3 comprises 13 residues. The CDR3 nucleotides are TGTGCCAGCAAAAGCCGGGCCAACACTGAAGCTTTCTTT. It specifies CASKSRANTEAFF.

This chain links TRBV11-1 with TRBJ2-1; 9 bases are shared with TRBD1. The CDR3 extends over 15 amino acids. The germline CDR1 and CDR2 sequences are SGHAT and FQDESV (reference sequence). Germline trimming cut 5 bases from V and 8 bases from J; bases unmatched to any gene: 10. As DNA, the CDR3 is TGTGCCAGCAGCCCAAGGGACAGGGTTATGGATGAGCAGTTCTTC. Amino acids: CASSPRDRVMDEQFF.

This clonotype was detected only a few times. The genes are TRBV6-5 and TRBJ1-1; no reliable D call. Germline CDR1 and CDR2: MNHEY and SVGAGI. V was pared by 4 bases and J by 1 base, with 10 bases between. This CDR3 contains 14 residues. CDR3 DNA: TGTGCCAGCAGTTTTCAAGGCGCGAACACTGAAGCTTTCTTT. As protein: CASSFQGANTEAFF.

The chain has TRBV15 and TRBJ1-2; no firm D call. The CDR3 sequence is 13 residues long. Between the trimmed V and J ends, which lost 6 bases and 7 bases, there was a span of 15 bases. Germline V gene sequence: CDR1 LNHNV, CDR2 YYDKDF (reference sequence). The CDR3 nucleotides read TGTGCCACCAGTGACACCCTTGCTCCTGGCTACACCTTC. Its protein is CATSDTLAPGYTF. Complete variable domain (other parts from reference TRBV15 and TRBJ1-2): DAMVIQNPRYQVTQFGKPVTLSCSQTLNHNVMYWYQQKSSQAPKLLFHYYDKDFNNEADTPDNFQSRRPNTSFCFLDIRSPGLGDTAMYLCATSDTLAPGYTFGSGTRLTVV.

CDR3 in amino acids: CSVVRDRGLTYEQYF. In nucleotides, the CDR3 is TGCAGCGTTGTTCGGGACAGGGGCCTTACCTACGAGCAGTACTTC. The chain carries TRBV29-1 and TRBJ2-7; 10 bases match TRBD1. Germline trimming cut 4 bases from V and 2 bases from J; bases unmatched to any gene: 8. The CDR3 has 15 amino acids. Germline V gene lookup returns CDR1 SQVTM and CDR2 ANQGSEA.

CDR3 in amino acids: CASSYSGGDSPLHF. CDR3 bases: TGTGCCAGCAGTTACTCTGGGGGGGATTCACCCCTCCACTTT. V usage is TRBV6-5 and J usage is TRBJ1-6, with a tentative D call TRBD1 (5 bases). Trimming cost V 0 bases and J 8 bases, with 8 bases left between them. The CDR3 contains 14 residues. CDR1 and CDR2 from the germline V gene are MNHEY and SVGAGI.

This clonotype appeared a few times. The rearrangement links TRBV28 to TRBJ1-2; possible D gene TRBD1, 6 bases. Germline assignment: CDR1 MDHEN and CDR2 SYDVKM. Trimming pared 5 bases from V and 6 bases from J, leaving 13 bases between. CDR3 size: 13 residues. The CDR3 sequence is CASSLTTGDGYTF. CDR3 DNA: TGTGCCAGCAGTCTCACGACAGGAGATGGCTACACCTTC.

CDR3 in amino acids: CASSRGVAGIQETQYF. In DNA, the CDR3 is TGTGCCAGCAGCCGGGGGGTGGCGGGGATTCAAGAGACCCAGTACTTC. J is TRBJ2-5 and V is TRBV7-8, with TRBD2 identical over 7 bases. Germline lookup yields CDR1 SGHVS and CDR2 FQNEAQ. The CDR3 sequence is 16 residues long. J gave up 2 bases and V 5 bases, and 11 bases lay outside the gene matches.